A selection of T cell receptor beta chains follows, all from one sample in a study of shared clonotypes between healthy human individuals. The protocol was immunoSEQ multiplex PCR, while the TCRdb copy is restricted to in-frame clones and leaves out a portion. The sample contains roughly 500,000 clones, approximately 80% of which appear only once. Source material: PBMCs. These receptors all come from a woman aged 40 to 50 in good health. Some clones in this sample may be carry-over from other donors' samples. CDR3s include the opening cysteine and the closing phenylalanine or tryptophan. Fields, in order: D gene, clone size, J gene, V gene, CDR3 DNA, CDR3 protein. A D gene is named only where the DNA matches it firmly. Only some rows state a clone size, as once, few, many or a class for expanded clones.

NA | NA | TRBJ2-3 | TRBV10-3 | TGTGCCATCAGTGAGTCCTCGGGCGTTGATACGCAGTATTTT | CAISESSGVDTQYF
TRBD1 | NA | TRBJ2-7 | TRBV7-2 | TGTGCCAGCAGCATAGATGGGACAGGGGTCTACGAGCAGTACTTC | CASSIDGTGVYEQYF
NA | NA | TRBJ2-7 | TRBV4-2 | TGTGCCAGCAGCCAAGCTTCCGGCGCGGGACGGGCCTCCTACGAGCAGTACTTC | CASSQASGAGRASYEQYF
NA | NA | TRBJ1-1 | TRBV18 | TGTGCCAGCTCCCCCTCAGACCGGGCTGCTTTCTTT | CASSPSDRAAFF
NA | NA | TRBJ2-7 | TRBV5-1 | TGCGCCAGCAGCTTGGCCCCGGGAGTGTACTACGAGCAGTACTTC | CASSLAPGVYYEQYF
TRBD1 | NA | TRBJ1-1 | TRBV18 | TGTGCCAGCTCACGAGGGACAGGGGGCGCGGGCACTGAAGCTTTCTTT | CASSRGTGGAGTEAFF
TRBD1 | NA | TRBJ2-5 | TRBV4-3 | TGCGCCAGCAGCCGAACGACAGGGAGTGAGACCCAGTACTTC | CASSRTTGSETQYF
TRBD1 | NA | TRBJ1-1 | TRBV6-5 | TGTGCCAGCAGCGAGCCACAGGGGCGAGTCACTGAAGCTTTCTTT | CASSEPQGRVTEAFF
NA | few | TRBJ1-2 | TRBV10-3 | TGTGCCATCAGCCCACAAGGGACACTCTATGGCTACACCTTC | CAISPQGTLYGYTF
TRBD2 | NA | TRBJ2-7 | TRBV19 | TGTGCCAGTAGTCTGTTCTTCAGCGGGGGCACCTACGAGCAGTACTTC | CASSLFFSGGTYEQYF
NA | once | TRBJ2-3 | TRBV5-6 | TGTGCCAGCACCTTAAGGTTTGGGACAGATACGCAGTATTTT | CASTLRFGTDTQYF
NA | NA | TRBJ1-1 | TRBV15 | TGTGCCACCAGCAGCCACAGGAACACTGAAGCTTTCTTT | CATSSHRNTEAFF
TRBD2 | NA | TRBJ2-1 | TRBV5-1 | TGCGCCAGCAGCTCTCAAGGACTAGCGGGAGAATGGTCCTACAATGGGCAGTTCTTC | CASSSQGLAGEWSYNGQFF
NA | NA | TRBJ2-3 | TRBV5-6 | TGTGCCAGCAGCCTGGGGGGGACAGCCACAGATACGCAGTATTTT | CASSLGGTATDTQYF
NA | NA | TRBJ1-3 | TRBV7-7 | TGTGCTAGCAGTTCGGCTGGGGGGCCCGGAAACACCATATATTTT | CASSSAGGPGNTIYF
TRBD2 | NA | TRBJ2-3 | TRBV13 | TGTGCCAGCAGCTGGGGTACTAGCGGGAAAACGGATACGCAGTATTTT | CASSWGTSGKTDTQYF
NA | once | TRBJ2-7 | TRBV7-2 | TGTGCCAGCAGCTTAGACCCAGGGCCCTACGAGCAGTACTTC | CASSLDPGPYEQYF
TRBD2 | NA | TRBJ2-2 | TRBV19 | TGTGCCAGTAGAGTAGCGGGAAACACCGGGGAGCTGTTTTTT | CASRVAGNTGELFF
NA | NA | TRBJ2-2 | TRBV10-2 | TGCGCCAGCAGTGACACACGGGACCAGCCCGGGGAGCTGTTTTTT | CASSDTRDQPGELFF
NA | NA | TRBJ1-1 | TRBV18 | TGTGCCAGCTCACCACTAAGGGACCCTATGAACACTGAAGCTTTCTTT | CASSPLRDPMNTEAFF
TRBD1 | once | TRBJ2-5 | TRBV28 | TGTGCCAGCAGCAGGAACAGGGGGCGCGGCGAGACCCAGTACTTC | CASSRNRGRGETQYF
TRBD1 | NA | TRBJ2-7 | TRBV13 | TGTGCCAGCAGCTCAAACGTGAAAGGACAGGGCTCCGAGCAGTACTTC | CASSSNVKGQGSEQYF
NA | NA | TRBJ1-1 | TRBV19 | TGTGCCAGTAGTATTTTCCCCCGGGGGAACACTGAAGCTTTCTTT | CASSIFPRGNTEAFF
NA | many | TRBJ2-2 | TRBV30 | TGTGCCTGGAGATCCAGGGGAACCGGGGAGCTGTTTTTT | CAWRSRGTGELFF
NA | NA | TRBJ1-4 | TRBV5-1 | TGCGCCAGCAGCTTGGATTTTGAAAAACTGTTTTTT | CASSLDFEKLFF
NA | NA | TRBJ2-7 | TRBV10-3 | TGTGCCATCAGTGAGGCCACTTCCTACGAGCAGTACTTC | CAISEATSYEQYF
NA | NA | TRBJ2-5 | TRBV2 | TGTGCCAGCAGCGAAGAGTTGGTTAAGTACTTC | CASSEELVKYF
NA | NA | TRBJ2-2 | TRBV5-1 | TGCGCCAGCAGCTTGGAGTGGAACACCGGGGAGCTGTTTTTT | CASSLEWNTGELFF
NA | NA | TRBJ2-1 | TRBV9 | TGTGCCAGCAGCGTAGACCCAGTCAATGAGCAGTTCTTC | CASSVDPVNEQFF
TRBD2 | NA | TRBJ2-7 | TRBV4-1 | TGCGCCAGCAGCCAACCTTCCGGGACTAGCGGGAGGAACGAGCAGTACTTC | CASSQPSGTSGRNEQYF
NA | NA | TRBJ2-2 | TRBV5-1 | TGCGCCAGCAGCTTAGGAGTGAACACCGGGGAGCTGTTTTTT | CASSLGVNTGELFF
NA | NA | TRBJ1-5 | TRBV27 | TGTGCCAGCAGTTATCGCAGGGGTGGCAATCAGCCCCAGCATTTT | CASSYRRGGNQPQHF
NA | once | TRBJ2-1 | TRBV6-1 | TGTGCCAGGACCGCAGACAATGAGCAGTTCTTC | CARTADNEQFF
TRBD2 | NA | TRBJ2-2 | TRBV6-6 | TGTGCCAGCAGTTACCCCGGACTAGGCGACGCCGGGGAGCTGTTTTTT | CASSYPGLGDAGELFF
TRBD1 | NA | TRBJ1-2 | TRBV7-9 | TGTGCCAGCAGCTTAGCGACACAGGGGCCCTATGGCTACACCTTC | CASSLATQGPYGYTF
TRBD1 | NA | TRBJ1-1 | TRBV29-1 | TGCAGCGTTGATTCCGACAGGGGATCCACTGAAGCTTTCTTT | CSVDSDRGSTEAFF
TRBD1 | NA | TRBJ1-2 | TRBV5-4 | TGTGCCAGCAGCTTGGAATCGGGACAGGGTTTCGGCTACACCTTC | CASSLESGQGFGYTF
TRBD2 | NA | TRBJ2-2 | TRBV7-9 | TGTGCCAGCAGCCCGACTAGCGGGATAGACACCGGGGAGCTGTTTTTT | CASSPTSGIDTGELFF
TRBD2 | NA | TRBJ2-1 | TRBV18 | TGTGCCAGCTCATACGGGGGGTCCAACAATGAGCAGTTCTTC | CASSYGGSNNEQFF
NA | NA | TRBJ2-7 | TRBV4-3 | TGCGCCAGCAGCCAAGGGTTGGGGGCAGGGACTGGCTACGAGCAGTACTTC | CASSQGLGAGTGYEQYF
NA | NA | TRBJ1-2 | TRBV7-2 | TGTGCCAGCAGCTTAGACACAGGTCGGGACTATGGCTACACCTTC | CASSLDTGRDYGYTF
NA | NA | TRBJ2-7 | TRBV27 | TGTGCCAGCAGCCCCCGGCGGGATGGATACGAGCAGTACTTC | CASSPRRDGYEQYF
NA | NA | TRBJ2-7 | TRBV11-2 | TGTGCCAGCAGCCTTGGGGCGGGCGCCTACGAGCAGTACTTC | CASSLGAGAYEQYF
NA | NA | TRBJ1-6 | TRBV6-5 | TGTGCCAGCAGTCAAGGGGACTTCTATAATTCACCCCTCCACTTT | CASSQGDFYNSPLHF